These 7 T cell receptor beta chains were sequenced from one sample in a study of a mutant IDH1 vaccine in newly diagnosed glioma. Antigens for these TCRs are unknown. The time point denotes: week 23, last vaccination. The content of each vaccine dose was 300 ug of mutant IDH1 20-mer peptide, and topical imiquimod accompanied it. TCRdb's table, derived via immunoSEQ multiplex PCR, lists solely in-frame clones and lacks some. There are tens of thousands of clones in the sample; approximately 78% occur only once, and 6.5% to 9% lies in the top ten. Here the sequenced sample was PBMCs, taken from a glioma patient whose treatment included an IDH1 peptide vaccine. All receptors derive from a woman in her 40s with glioma. Some clones in this sample may be carry-over from other donors' samples.

V and J are TRBV18 and TRBJ1-3; 8 nucleotides line up with TRBD1. The CDR3 is 17 residues long. V lost 6 bases to trimming and J lost 2 bases; unmatched junction nucleotides: 12. Germline values: CDR1 KGHSH, CDR2 LQKENI. DNA for the CDR3: TGTGCCAGCTCCCAAACCAGACTGGACAGGGCTGGAAACACCATATATTTT. It specifies CASSQTRLDRAGNTIYF. Using reference TRBV18 and TRBJ1-3 for the parts outside the CDR3, the full variable domain is NAGVMQNPRHLVRRRGQEARLRCSPMKGHSHVYWYRQLPEEGLKFMVYLQKENIIDESGMPKERFSAEFPKEGPSILRIQQVVRGDSAAYFCASSQTRLDRAGNTIYFGEGSWLTVV.

The rearrangement links TRBV13 to TRBJ2-2; D gene uncertain. The CDR3 is 12 amino acids. Germline V CDR1 and CDR2: PRHDT, FYEKMQ (reference sequence). V lost 7 bases, J lost 6 bases, and 9 bases lay in between. The CDR3: CASTSFSGELFF. The CDR3 region has the DNA TGTGCCAGCACCTCATTTTCCGGGGAGCTGTTTTTT.

The chain is built from TRBV19 and TRBJ1-2, with D uncertain. Trimming shortened V by 7 bases and J by 6 bases, and 15 bases separated the two germline ends. The V gene's germline CDR1 is LNHDA and CDR2 SQIVND (reference sequence). The CDR3 consists of 13 residues. DNA of the CDR3: TGTGCCAGTACCCACTCGGGGATCCATGGCTACACCTTC. It translates to CASTHSGIHGYTF.

The chain has TRBV5-1 and TRBJ2-5, with TRBD1 as a possible D gene (6 bases). Per the germline V gene, CDR1 is SGHRS and CDR2 is YFSETQ. V was cut by 4 bases and J by 4 bases, with 14 bases left in between. This CDR3 has 14 amino acids. The CDR3 reads CASSNSGQPETQYF. Written as DNA, the CDR3 is TGCGCCAGCAGCAACAGCGGACAGCCAGAGACCCAGTACTTC.

This clone was seen only once. The V call is TRBV4-3, the J call TRBJ1-6; D remains ambiguous. The CDR3 sequence is 13 residues long. In germline, CDR1 is LGHNA, CDR2 YSLEER. V was trimmed by 1 base and J by 14 bases, leaving 12 bases between them. The CDR3 nucleotides are TGCGCCAGCAGCCAAGTCGGGCTATCAGCCCTCCACTTT. This codes for CASSQVGLSALHF.

This clone was recorded once. The chain is built from TRBV23-1 and TRBJ1-2; maybe TRBD1 (5 bases). TRBV23-1 falls under the ORF class, with uncertain function. This CDR3 is built from 15 residues. Trimming removed 6 bases at V and 6 bases at J, with 20 bases between. CDR3 sequence reads: CASSAPGLENNGYTF. The DNA for the CDR3 is TGCGCCAGCAGCGCCCCGGGACTGGAAAACAATGGCTACACCTTC.

This clone was seen a single time. V and J are TRBV30 and TRBJ2-7, with D possibly being TRBD2 (6 bases). Trimming took off 4 bases at V and 7 bases at J, with 11 bases between the two ends. The CDR3 is 11 amino acids. The germline V gene encodes CDR1 GTSNPN and CDR2 SVGIG (reference sequence). CDR3: CAWTRGSEQYF. DNA of the CDR3: TGTGCCTGGACACGGGGGAGTGAGCAGTACTTC. The complete variable domain, with remaining parts taken from reference TRBV30 and TRBJ2-7, reads SQTIHQWPATLVQPVGSPLSLECTVEGTSNPNLYWYRQAAGRGLQLLFYSVGIGQISSEVPQNLSASRPQDRQFILSSKKLLLSDSGFYLCAWTRGSEQYFGPGTRLTVT.